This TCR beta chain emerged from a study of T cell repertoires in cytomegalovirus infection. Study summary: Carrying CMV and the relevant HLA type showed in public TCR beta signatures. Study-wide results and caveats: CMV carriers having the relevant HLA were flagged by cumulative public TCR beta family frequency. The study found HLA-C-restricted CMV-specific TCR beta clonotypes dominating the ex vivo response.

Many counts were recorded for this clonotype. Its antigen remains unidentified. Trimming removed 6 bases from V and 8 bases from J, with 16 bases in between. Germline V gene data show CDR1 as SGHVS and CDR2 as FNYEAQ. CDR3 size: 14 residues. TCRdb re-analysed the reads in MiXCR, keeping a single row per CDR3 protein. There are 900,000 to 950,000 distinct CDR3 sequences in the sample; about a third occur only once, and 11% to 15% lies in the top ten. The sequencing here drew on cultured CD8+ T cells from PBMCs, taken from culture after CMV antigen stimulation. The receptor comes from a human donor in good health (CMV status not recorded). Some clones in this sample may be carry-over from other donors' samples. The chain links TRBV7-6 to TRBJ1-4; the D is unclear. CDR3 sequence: CASSDDLNEEKLFF. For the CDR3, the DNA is TGTGCCAGCAGTGACGATTTAAACGAAGAAAAACTGTTTTTT. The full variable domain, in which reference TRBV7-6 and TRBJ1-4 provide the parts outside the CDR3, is GAGVSQSPRYKVTKRGQDVALRCDPISGHVSLYWYRQALGQGPEFLTYFNYEAQQDKSGLPNDRFSAERPEGSISTLTIQRTEQRDSAMYRCASSDDLNEEKLFFGSGTQLSVL.